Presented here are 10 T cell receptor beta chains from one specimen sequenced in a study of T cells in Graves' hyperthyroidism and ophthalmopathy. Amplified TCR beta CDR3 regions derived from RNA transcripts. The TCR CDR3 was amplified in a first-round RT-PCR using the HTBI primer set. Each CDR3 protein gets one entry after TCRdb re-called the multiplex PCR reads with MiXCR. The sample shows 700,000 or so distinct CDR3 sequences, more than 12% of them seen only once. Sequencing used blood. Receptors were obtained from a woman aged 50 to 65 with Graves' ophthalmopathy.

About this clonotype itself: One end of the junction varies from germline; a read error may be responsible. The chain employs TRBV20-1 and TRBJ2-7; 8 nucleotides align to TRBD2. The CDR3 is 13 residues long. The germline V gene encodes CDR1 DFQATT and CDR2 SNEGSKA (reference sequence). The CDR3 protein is CSARDQASGSIHF. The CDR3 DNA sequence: TGCAGTGCTAGAGATCAGGCCAGCGGGAGCATTCACTTC.

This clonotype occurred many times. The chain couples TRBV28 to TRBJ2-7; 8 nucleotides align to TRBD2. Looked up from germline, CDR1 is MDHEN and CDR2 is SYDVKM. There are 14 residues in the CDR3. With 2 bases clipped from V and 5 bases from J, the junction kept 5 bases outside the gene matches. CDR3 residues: CASSLSGSNDEQYF. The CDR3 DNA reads TGTGCCAGCAGTTTAAGCGGGAGTAACGACGAGCAGTACTTC. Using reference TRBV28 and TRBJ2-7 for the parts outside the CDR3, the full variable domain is DVKVTQSSRYLVKRTGEKVFLECVQDMDHENMFWYRQDPGLGLRLIYFSYDVKMKEKGDIPEGYSVSREKKERFSLILESASTNQTSMYLCASSLSGSNDEQYFGPGTRLTVT.

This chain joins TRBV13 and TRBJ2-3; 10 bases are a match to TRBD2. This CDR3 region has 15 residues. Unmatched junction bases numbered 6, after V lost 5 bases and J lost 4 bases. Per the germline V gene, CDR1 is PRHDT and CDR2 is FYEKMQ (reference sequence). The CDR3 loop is CASSPASGSADTQYF. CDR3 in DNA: TGTGCCAGCAGCCCCGCTAGCGGGAGCGCAGATACGCAGTATTTT.

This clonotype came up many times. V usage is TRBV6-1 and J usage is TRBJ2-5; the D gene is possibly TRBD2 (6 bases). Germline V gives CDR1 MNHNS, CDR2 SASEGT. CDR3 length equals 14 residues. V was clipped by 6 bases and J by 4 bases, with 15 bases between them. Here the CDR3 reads CASSQTGTRETQYF. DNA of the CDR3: TGTGCCAGCAGCCAAACCGGGACTCGAGAGACCCAGTACTTC.

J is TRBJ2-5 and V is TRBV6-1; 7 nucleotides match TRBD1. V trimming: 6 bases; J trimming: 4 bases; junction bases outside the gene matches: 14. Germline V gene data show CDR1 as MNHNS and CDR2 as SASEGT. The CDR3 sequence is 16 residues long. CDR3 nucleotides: TGTGCCAGCAGCGGACAGGAAAGGTTGGGTGCAGAGACCCAGTACTTC. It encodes CASSGQERLGAETQYF.

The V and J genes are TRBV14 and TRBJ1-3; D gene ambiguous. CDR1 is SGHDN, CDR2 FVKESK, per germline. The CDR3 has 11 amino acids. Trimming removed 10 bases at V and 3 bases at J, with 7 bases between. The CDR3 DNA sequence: TGTGCCACCGGCAATGGAAACACCATATATTTT. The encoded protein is CATGNGNTIYF.

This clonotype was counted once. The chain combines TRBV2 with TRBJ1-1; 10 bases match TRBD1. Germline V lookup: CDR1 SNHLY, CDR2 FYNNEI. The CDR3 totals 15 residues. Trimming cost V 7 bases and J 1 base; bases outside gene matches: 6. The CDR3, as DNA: TGTGCCAGCACCCCGACAGGGGGCTCGAACACTGAAGCTTTCTTT. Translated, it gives CASTPTGGSNTEAFF.

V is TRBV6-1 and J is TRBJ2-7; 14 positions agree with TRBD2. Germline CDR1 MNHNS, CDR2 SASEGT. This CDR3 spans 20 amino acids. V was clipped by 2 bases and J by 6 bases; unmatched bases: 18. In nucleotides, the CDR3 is TGTGCCAGCAGTGAAATTTGGACTAGCGGGAGGATAACTGGGAGTGGCGAGCAGTACTTC. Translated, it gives CASSEIWTSGRITGSGEQYF.

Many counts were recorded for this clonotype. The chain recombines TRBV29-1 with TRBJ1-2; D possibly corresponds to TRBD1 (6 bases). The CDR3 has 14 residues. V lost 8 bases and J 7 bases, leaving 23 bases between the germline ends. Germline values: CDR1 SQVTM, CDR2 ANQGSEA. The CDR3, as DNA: TGCAGCATTACCCGGCCCACAGGGATGGGTGGCTACACCTTC. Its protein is CSITRPTGMGGYTF.

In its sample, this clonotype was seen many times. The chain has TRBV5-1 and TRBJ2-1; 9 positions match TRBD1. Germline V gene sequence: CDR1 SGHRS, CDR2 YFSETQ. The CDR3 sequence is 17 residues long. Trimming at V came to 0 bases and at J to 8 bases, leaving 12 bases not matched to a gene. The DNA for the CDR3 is TGCGCCAGCAGCTTGGGTATTAGGGACAGGGCTCACGATGAGCAGTTCTTC. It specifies CASSLGIRDRAHDEQFF.